The entry below describes one T cell receptor (beta chain). Its antigen is currently unknown. One entry per CDR3 protein, called by TCRdb with MiXCR from the reads. Among a few hundred thousand distinct CDR3 sequences listed, around 27% were seen once. The sample belongs to a study of T cell repertoires in cytomegalovirus infection. For the study at large: From public TCR beta signatures came an indication of both CMV infection and matching HLA type.

CDR1 is DFQATT and CDR2 is SNEGSKA in the germline V gene (reference sequence). V dropped 1 base and J dropped 1 base, with 7 bases sitting between them. The CDR3 loop spans 13 amino acids. Notes on the study in general: Summed public TCR beta family frequency identified CMV carriers bearing the relevant HLA. Predominance within the ex vivo response was attributable to HLA-C-restricted CMV-specific TCR beta clonotypes.

Sequenced: PBMCs. This TCR derives from a human donor in good health (CMV status not recorded). Some clones in this sample may be carry-over from other donors' samples. The chain joins TRBV20-1 to TRBJ1-1; D is ambiguous. CDR3 nucleotide sequence: TGCAGTGCTAGAGGGGATGGGAACACTGAAGCTTTCTTT. Translated: CSARGDGNTEAFF.